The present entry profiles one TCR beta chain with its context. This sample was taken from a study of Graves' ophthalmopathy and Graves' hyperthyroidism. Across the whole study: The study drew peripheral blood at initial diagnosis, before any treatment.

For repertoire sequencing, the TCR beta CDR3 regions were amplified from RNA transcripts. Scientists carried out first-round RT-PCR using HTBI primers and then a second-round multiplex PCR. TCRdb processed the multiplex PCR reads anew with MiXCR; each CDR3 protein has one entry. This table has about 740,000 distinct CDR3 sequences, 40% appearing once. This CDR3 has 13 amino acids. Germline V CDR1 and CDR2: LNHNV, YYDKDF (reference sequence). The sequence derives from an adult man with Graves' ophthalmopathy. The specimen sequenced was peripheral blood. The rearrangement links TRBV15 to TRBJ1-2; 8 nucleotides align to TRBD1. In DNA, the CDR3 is TGTGCTACAGTCCAACAGGGGGGATATGGCTACACCTTC. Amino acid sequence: CATVQQGGYGYTF.